The clone carrying this T cell receptor beta chain was seen repeatedly, ten times or more. Authors' data handling: Reference gene primers were amplified, and this amplification served to estimate nucleated cell counts. Generated by immunoSEQ multiplex PCR, the TCRdb table keeps only in-frame clones and is missing some. D and trimming come from the DNA, and the V and J calls and clone size come from that table. The sample consists of roughly 200,000 clones, about 87% of them appearing once. Germline V lookup: CDR1 LGHNA, CDR2 YNFKEQ. Trimming shortened V by 0 bases and J by 2 bases, and 11 bases separated the two germline ends. The CDR3 extends over 16 amino acids. The data were taken from a study of blood T cell repertoires in COVID-19. About the research overall: T cells, B-cell-depleted T cells, or PBMCs provided the cDNA or gDNA that served as material.

This TCR was sampled from a woman between 25 and 40 years old who had recovered from COVID-19. The sequenced sample was PBMCs or T cells enriched from blood (not recorded which). The V gene is TRBV4-2, the J gene TRBJ2-1, with a tentative D call TRBD2 (6 bases). The CDR3 loop reads CASSQDGGNPYNEQFF. CDR3 sequence (DNA): TGTGCCAGCAGCCAAGACGGGGGTAACCCCTACAATGAGCAGTTCTTC.